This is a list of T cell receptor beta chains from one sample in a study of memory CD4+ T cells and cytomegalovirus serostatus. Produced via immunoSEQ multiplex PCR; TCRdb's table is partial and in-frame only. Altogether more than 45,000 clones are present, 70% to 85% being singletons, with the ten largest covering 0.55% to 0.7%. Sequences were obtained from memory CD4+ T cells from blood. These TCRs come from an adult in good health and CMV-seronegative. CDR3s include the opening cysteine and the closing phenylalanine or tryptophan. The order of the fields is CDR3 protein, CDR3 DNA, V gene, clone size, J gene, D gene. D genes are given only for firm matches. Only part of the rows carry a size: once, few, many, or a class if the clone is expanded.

CDR3aa: CASSPLTGLNEKLFF; CDR3nt: TGTGCCAGCAGTCCCCTAACAGGGTTGAATGAAAAACTGTTTTTT; v_gene: TRBV7-9; abundance: -; j_gene: TRBJ1-4; d_gene: -
CDR3aa: CASSFRWDTQYF; CDR3nt: TGTGCCAGCAGCTTCCGGTGGGATACGCAGTATTTT; v_gene: TRBV28; abundance: -; j_gene: TRBJ2-3; d_gene: -
CDR3aa: CASSIQGRETQYF; CDR3nt: TGTGCCAGCAGCATACAGGGGAGAGAGACCCAGTACTTC; v_gene: TRBV7-3; abundance: -; j_gene: TRBJ2-5; d_gene: TRBD1
CDR3aa: CASSPSTGTYEQYF; CDR3nt: TGTGCCAGCAGTCCATCGACAGGAACCTACGAGCAGTACTTC; v_gene: TRBV6-5; abundance: -; j_gene: TRBJ2-7; d_gene: -
CDR3aa: CASSLARSYGYTF; CDR3nt: TGTGCCAGCAGCTTAGCGCGAAGCTATGGCTACACCTTC; v_gene: TRBV7-2; abundance: -; j_gene: TRBJ1-2; d_gene: -
CDR3aa: CATSREGTGYGYTF; CDR3nt: TGTGCCACCAGCAGAGAAGGGACCGGCTATGGCTACACCTTC; v_gene: TRBV15; abundance: -; j_gene: TRBJ1-2; d_gene: -
CDR3aa: CASSVGQGASDIQYF; CDR3nt: TGTGCCAGCAGCGTAGGCCAGGGGGCGAGTGACATTCAGTACTTC; v_gene: TRBV9; abundance: -; j_gene: TRBJ2-4; d_gene: TRBD1
CDR3aa: CAIQGRNNTEQYF; CDR3nt: TGTGCCATCCAGGGTCGAAATAACACCGAGCAGTACTTC; v_gene: TRBV6-4; abundance: -; j_gene: TRBJ2-7; d_gene: -
CDR3aa: CASSPNLRQGLHGYTF; CDR3nt: TGTGCCAGCAGCCCGAATTTGAGACAGGGGCTCCATGGCTACACCTTC; v_gene: TRBV5-5; abundance: -; j_gene: TRBJ1-2; d_gene: TRBD1
CDR3aa: CASRVTRLAYEQYF; CDR3nt: TGTGCCAGTCGGGTCACGAGACTAGCGTACGAGCAGTACTTC; v_gene: TRBV2; abundance: -; j_gene: TRBJ2-7; d_gene: TRBD2
CDR3aa: CASSEFPDRILLF; CDR3nt: TGTGCCAGCAGTGAATTCCCGGACAGAATTTTACTTTTC; v_gene: TRBV6-1; abundance: -; j_gene: TRBJ1-2; d_gene: -
CDR3aa: CASSYSDANYGYTF; CDR3nt: TGTGCCAGCAGTTACTCGGACGCAAACTATGGCTACACCTTC; v_gene: TRBV6-5; abundance: -; j_gene: TRBJ1-2; d_gene: -
CDR3aa: CAWSARVGGGYGYTF; CDR3nt: TGTGCCTGGAGTGCCCGGGTAGGGGGCGGCTATGGCTACACCTTC; v_gene: TRBV30; abundance: -; j_gene: TRBJ1-2; d_gene: TRBD1
CDR3aa: CASSINSLNTGELFF; CDR3nt: TGTGCCAGTAGTATTAACAGCCTTAACACCGGGGAGCTGTTTTTT; v_gene: TRBV19; abundance: -; j_gene: TRBJ2-2; d_gene: -
CDR3aa: CASRRGQGARNEQFF; CDR3nt: TGTGCCAGCAGAAGGGGACAGGGGGCGCGCAATGAGCAGTTCTTC; v_gene: TRBV6-5; abundance: -; j_gene: TRBJ2-1; d_gene: TRBD1
CDR3aa: CATSREIPQTGSNTGELFF; CDR3nt: TGTGCCACCAGCAGAGAGATCCCTCAGACAGGGTCGAACACCGGGGAGCTGTTTTTT; v_gene: TRBV15; abundance: -; j_gene: TRBJ2-2; d_gene: TRBD1
CDR3aa: CASSVDSLYGYTF; CDR3nt: TGTGCCAGCAGTGTGGACAGCCTCTATGGCTACACCTTC; v_gene: TRBV2; abundance: -; j_gene: TRBJ1-2; d_gene: -
CDR3aa: CASSSVPGQGSSYNEQFF; CDR3nt: TGTGCCAGCAGTTCCGTCCCGGGACAGGGGTCCTCCTACAATGAGCAGTTCTTC; v_gene: TRBV28; abundance: -; j_gene: TRBJ2-1; d_gene: TRBD1
CDR3aa: CASTLGSYEQYF; CDR3nt: TGTGCCAGCACTTTGGGCTCCTACGAGCAGTACTTC; v_gene: TRBV6-1; abundance: once; j_gene: TRBJ2-7; d_gene: -
CDR3aa: CASSERGPQETQYF; CDR3nt: TGTGCCAGCAGTGAGAGGGGCCCACAAGAGACCCAGTACTTC; v_gene: TRBV6-4; abundance: -; j_gene: TRBJ2-5; d_gene: -
CDR3aa: CASSLVLKETQYF; CDR3nt: TGCGCCAGCAGCTTGGTGTTGAAAGAGACCCAGTACTTC; v_gene: TRBV5-1; abundance: -; j_gene: TRBJ2-5; d_gene: -
CDR3aa: CASSPGLNTEAFF; CDR3nt: TGTGCCAGCTCACCAGGATTAAACACTGAAGCTTTCTTT; v_gene: TRBV18; abundance: -; j_gene: TRBJ1-1; d_gene: -
CDR3aa: CASSATGTRNEQFF; CDR3nt: TGTGCCAGCAGCGCGACCGGGACTAGGAATGAGCAGTTCTTC; v_gene: TRBV7-6; abundance: -; j_gene: TRBJ2-1; d_gene: TRBD2
CDR3aa: CSVWAREAFF; CDR3nt: TGCAGTGTCTGGGCCAGGGAAGCTTTCTTT; v_gene: TRBV20-1; abundance: -; j_gene: TRBJ1-1; d_gene: -
CDR3aa: CASSPQGWGEQYF; CDR3nt: TGTGCCAGCAGCCCACAGGGTTGGGGGGAGCAGTACTTC; v_gene: TRBV7-2; abundance: -; j_gene: TRBJ2-7; d_gene: -
CDR3aa: CASSSGTGTKVTQYF; CDR3nt: TGTGCCAGTAGTAGCGGGACAGGGACTAAGGTGACCCAGTACTTC; v_gene: TRBV19; abundance: -; j_gene: TRBJ2-5; d_gene: TRBD1
CDR3aa: CASSLDSSNTGELFF; CDR3nt: TGTGCCAGCAGCCTGGACTCCTCGAACACCGGGGAGCTGTTTTTT; v_gene: TRBV6-5; abundance: -; j_gene: TRBJ2-2; d_gene: -
CDR3aa: CASSLRAGVGGTEAFF; CDR3nt: TGTGCCAGCAGCTTGAGGGCAGGGGTCGGGGGCACTGAAGCTTTCTTT; v_gene: TRBV5-4; abundance: -; j_gene: TRBJ1-1; d_gene: -
CDR3aa: CASSFLQREQFF; CDR3nt: TGTGCCAGCAGTTTTTTACAGCGGGAGCAGTTCTTC; v_gene: TRBV27; abundance: -; j_gene: TRBJ2-1; d_gene: -
CDR3aa: CASSKGGAVYGYTF; CDR3nt: TGTGCCAGCAGTAAGGGAGGGGCGGTCTATGGCTACACCTTC; v_gene: TRBV6-6; abundance: -; j_gene: TRBJ1-2; d_gene: -
CDR3aa: CASSYSGGSETQYF; CDR3nt: TGTGCCAGCAGTTACTCGGGCGGGAGCGAGACCCAGTACTTC; v_gene: TRBV6-5; abundance: once; j_gene: TRBJ2-5; d_gene: TRBD2
CDR3aa: CASSQGPQGELFF; CDR3nt: TGTGCCAGTAGTCAAGGGCCTCAGGGGGAGCTGTTTTTT; v_gene: TRBV19; abundance: -; j_gene: TRBJ2-2; d_gene: -
CDR3aa: CAGTSGGSSGANVLTF; CDR3nt: TGTGCCGGGACTAGCGGGGGGTCCTCTGGGGCCAACGTCCTGACTTTC; v_gene: TRBV30; abundance: -; j_gene: TRBJ2-6; d_gene: TRBD2
CDR3aa: CASSLDLQGIHEQYF; CDR3nt: TGTGCCAGCAGCTTGGATTTACAGGGGATCCACGAGCAGTACTTC; v_gene: TRBV5-4; abundance: -; j_gene: TRBJ2-7; d_gene: TRBD1
CDR3aa: CASSQEGRLNYGYTF; CDR3nt: TGTGCCAGCAGCCAAGAGGGCAGACTGAACTATGGCTACACCTTC; v_gene: TRBV14; abundance: -; j_gene: TRBJ1-2; d_gene: -
CDR3aa: CASSEGGGINTGELFF; CDR3nt: TGTGCCAGCAGTGAAGGTGGGGGGATTAACACCGGGGAGCTGTTTTTT; v_gene: TRBV6-1; abundance: -; j_gene: TRBJ2-2; d_gene: -
CDR3aa: CAWSVNQQGGKQFF; CDR3nt: TGTGCCTGGAGTGTAAATCAGCAAGGGGGGAAGCAGTTCTTC; v_gene: TRBV30; abundance: -; j_gene: TRBJ2-1; d_gene: -
CDR3aa: CASSIQGAASYEQYF; CDR3nt: TGTGCCAGTAGTATCCAGGGGGCGGCCTCCTACGAGCAGTACTTC; v_gene: TRBV19; abundance: -; j_gene: TRBJ2-7; d_gene: TRBD1
CDR3aa: CASSGNSNQPQHF; CDR3nt: TGTGCCAGCAGCGGTAATAGCAATCAGCCCCAGCATTTT; v_gene: TRBV9; abundance: once; j_gene: TRBJ1-5; d_gene: -
CDR3aa: CASSVSGSGTNEKLFF; CDR3nt: TGTGCCAGCAGCGTATCCGGGTCGGGGACTAATGAAAAACTGTTTTTT; v_gene: TRBV9; abundance: -; j_gene: TRBJ1-4; d_gene: -
CDR3aa: CASSQQGFSGNTIYF; CDR3nt: TGTGCCAGCAGCCAACAGGGTTTCTCTGGAAACACCATATATTTT; v_gene: TRBV5-4; abundance: few; j_gene: TRBJ1-3; d_gene: -
CDR3aa: CASSSRSGGPYEQYF; CDR3nt: TGTGCCAGCAGCTCCCGTAGCGGGGGGCCCTACGAGCAGTACTTC; v_gene: TRBV7-2; abundance: -; j_gene: TRBJ2-7; d_gene: TRBD2
CDR3aa: CASSLGTENSPLHF; CDR3nt: TGTGCCAGCAGCTTAGGGACAGAGAATTCACCCCTCCACTTT; v_gene: TRBV7-9; abundance: -; j_gene: TRBJ1-6; d_gene: -
CDR3aa: CASSFGYTNTEAFF; CDR3nt: TGTGCCAGCAGTTTCGGTTACACGAACACTGAAGCTTTCTTT; v_gene: TRBV7-2; abundance: -; j_gene: TRBJ1-1; d_gene: -
CDR3aa: CASSQGVGNTIYF; CDR3nt: TGCGCCAGCAGCCAAGGGGTTGGAAACACCATATATTTT; v_gene: TRBV4-3; abundance: -; j_gene: TRBJ1-3; d_gene: -
CDR3aa: CASRGSGQGAEQYF; CDR3nt: TGTGCCAGCAGGGGATCGGGACAGGGGGCCGAGCAGTACTTC; v_gene: TRBV28; abundance: -; j_gene: TRBJ2-7; d_gene: TRBD1
CDR3aa: CASRRSMGGTYNSPLHF; CDR3nt: TGCGCCAGTCGGAGAAGTATGGGGGGAACGTATAATTCACCCCTCCACTTT; v_gene: TRBV5-1; abundance: -; j_gene: TRBJ1-6; d_gene: -
CDR3aa: CASSEQTSSSGNTIYF; CDR3nt: TGTGCCAGCAGTGAACAGACATCAAGCTCTGGAAACACCATATATTTT; v_gene: TRBV7-8; abundance: few; j_gene: TRBJ1-3; d_gene: -